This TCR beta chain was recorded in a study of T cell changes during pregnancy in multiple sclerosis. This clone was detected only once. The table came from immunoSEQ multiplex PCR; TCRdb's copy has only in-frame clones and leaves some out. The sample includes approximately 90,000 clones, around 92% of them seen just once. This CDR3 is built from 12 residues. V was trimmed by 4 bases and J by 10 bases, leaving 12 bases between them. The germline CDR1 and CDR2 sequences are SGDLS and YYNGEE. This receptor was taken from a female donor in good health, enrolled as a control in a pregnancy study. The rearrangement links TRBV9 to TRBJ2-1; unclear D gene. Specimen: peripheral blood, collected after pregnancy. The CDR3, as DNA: TGTGCCAGCAGCCCCACGAGGTTCGAGCAGTTCTTC. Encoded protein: CASSPTRFEQFF. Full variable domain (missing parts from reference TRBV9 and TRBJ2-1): DSGVTQTPKHLITATGQRVTLRCSPRSGDLSVYWYQQSLDQGLQFLIQYYNGEERAKGNILERFSAQQFPDLHSELNLSSLELGDSALYFCASSPTRFEQFFGPGTRLTVL.